This entry is about one T cell receptor (beta chain). The antigen is unknown. Each population that was sorted was more than 95% pure. The entirety of the isolated RNA underwent reverse transcription, so expressed TCRB transcripts were sequenced. Assay used: immunoSEQ multiplex PCR; TCRdb lists only in-frame clones, some missing. The table records some 660,000 clones, around an eighth of them present only once. This specimen comes from a study of beta chain features in type 1 diabetes. Findings and caveats of the study: Patients with type 1 diabetes carried fewer insertions and had more deletions at their VDJ junctions. Compared to healthy donors, patients appeared to have naive, central memory and Treg TCRB repertoires that were more alike. Sequencing of cDNA might inflate the share of cells that strongly express TCR. Type 1 diabetes patients had TCRB CDR3s that were shorter (moderately but significantly so) in all four CD4+ subsets.

Sequenced material: naive CD4+ T cells from blood. This sequence originates from a man aged 18 to 30 with type 1 diabetes.

The CDR3 coding sequence is TGCGCCAGCAGCTTGGACAGGGGGCACTATGGCTACACCTTC. It yields the protein CASSLDRGHYGYTF. The V and J genes are TRBV5-1 and TRBJ1-2; TRBD1 aligns across 9 bases. V gave up 0 bases and J gave up 3 bases; unmatched junction bases: 0. CDR3 length equals 14 residues. The V gene's germline CDR1 is SGHRS and CDR2 YFSETQ.